The entry below gives a single TCR beta chain sequence along with its context. Its antigen is unidentified. The protocol was immunoSEQ multiplex PCR, while the TCRdb copy is restricted to in-frame clones and leaves out a portion. Here the sample spans 70,000 or so clones, roughly 84% being singletons. This entry is derived from a study of T cell responses to AZD1222 COVID-19 vaccine. Overall study findings and caveats: Within unmutated variant regions lay the reported targets of nearly half of spike-specific TCRs.

Trimming left V 0 bases short and J 9 bases short, with 6 bases between. Germline-derived CDR1 and CDR2 are GTSNPN and SVGIG (reference sequence). The CDR3 sequence is 11 residues long. The source material was peripheral blood, sampled on day 0 of AZD1222 vaccination. The chain has TRBV30 and TRBJ1-5; D may be TRBD1 (5 bases). The receptor was derived from an adult in good health. The CDR3 nucleotides read TGTGCCTGGAGTGTGGGGCGGCCCCAGCATTTT. Translated, it gives CAWSVGRPQHF. The full variable domain, with the rest looked up from reference TRBV30 and TRBJ1-5, is SQTIHQWPATLVQPVGSPLSLECTVEGTSNPNLYWYRQAAGRGLQLLFYSVGIGQISSEVPQNLSASRPQDRQFILSSKKLLLSDSGFYLCAWSVGRPQHFGDGTRLSIL.